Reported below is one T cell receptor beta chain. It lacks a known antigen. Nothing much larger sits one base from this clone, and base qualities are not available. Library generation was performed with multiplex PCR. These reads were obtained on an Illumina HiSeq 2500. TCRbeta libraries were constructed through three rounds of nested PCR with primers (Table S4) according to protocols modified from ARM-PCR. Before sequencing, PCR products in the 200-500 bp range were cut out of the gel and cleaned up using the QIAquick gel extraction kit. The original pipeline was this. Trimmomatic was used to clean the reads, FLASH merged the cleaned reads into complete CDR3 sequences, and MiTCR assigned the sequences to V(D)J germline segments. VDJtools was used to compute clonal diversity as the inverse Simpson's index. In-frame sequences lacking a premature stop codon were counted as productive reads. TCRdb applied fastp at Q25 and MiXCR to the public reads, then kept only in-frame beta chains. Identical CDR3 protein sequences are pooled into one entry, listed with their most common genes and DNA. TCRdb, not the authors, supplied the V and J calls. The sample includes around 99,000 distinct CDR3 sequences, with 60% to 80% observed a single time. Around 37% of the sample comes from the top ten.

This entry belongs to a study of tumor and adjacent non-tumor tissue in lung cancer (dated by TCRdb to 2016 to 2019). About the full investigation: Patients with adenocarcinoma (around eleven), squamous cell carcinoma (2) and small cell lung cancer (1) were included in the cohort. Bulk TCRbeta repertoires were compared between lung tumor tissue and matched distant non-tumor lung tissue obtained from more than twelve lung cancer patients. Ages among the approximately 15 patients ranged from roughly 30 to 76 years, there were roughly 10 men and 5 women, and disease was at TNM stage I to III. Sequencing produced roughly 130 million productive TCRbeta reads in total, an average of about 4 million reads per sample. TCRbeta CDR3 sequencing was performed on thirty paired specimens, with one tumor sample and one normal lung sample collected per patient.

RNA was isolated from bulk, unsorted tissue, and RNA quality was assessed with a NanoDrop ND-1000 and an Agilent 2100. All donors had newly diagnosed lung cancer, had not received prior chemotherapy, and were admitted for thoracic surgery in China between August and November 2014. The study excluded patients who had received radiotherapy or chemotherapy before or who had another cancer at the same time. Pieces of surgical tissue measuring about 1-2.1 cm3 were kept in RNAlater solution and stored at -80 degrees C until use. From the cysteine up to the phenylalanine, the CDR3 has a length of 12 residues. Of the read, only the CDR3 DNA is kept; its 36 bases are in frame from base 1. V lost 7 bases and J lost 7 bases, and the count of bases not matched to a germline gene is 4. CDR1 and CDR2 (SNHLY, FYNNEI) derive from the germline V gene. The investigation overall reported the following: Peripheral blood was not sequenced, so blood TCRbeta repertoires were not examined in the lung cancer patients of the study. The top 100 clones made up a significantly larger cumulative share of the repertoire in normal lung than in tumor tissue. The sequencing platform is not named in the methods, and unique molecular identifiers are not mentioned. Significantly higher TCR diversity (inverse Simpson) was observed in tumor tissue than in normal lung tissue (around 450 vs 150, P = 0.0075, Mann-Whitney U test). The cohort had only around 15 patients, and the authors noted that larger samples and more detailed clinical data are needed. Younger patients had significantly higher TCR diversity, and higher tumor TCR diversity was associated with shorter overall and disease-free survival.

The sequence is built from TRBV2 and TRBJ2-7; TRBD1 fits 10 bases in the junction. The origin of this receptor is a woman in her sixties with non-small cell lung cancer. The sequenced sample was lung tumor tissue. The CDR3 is CASMDRGSEQYF. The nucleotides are TGTGCCAGCATGGACAGGGGGAGTGAGCAGTACTTC.